The T cell receptor beta chain described here comes from a study of blood T cell repertoires in COVID-19. Study at large: Samples came from the United States, Italy and Spain, spanning acute and convalescent COVID-19. Sources were T cells, B-cell-depleted T cells, or PBMCs; the material itself was cDNA or gDNA.

The authors' processing: Reference gene primer amplification yielded estimated nucleated cell counts. Sequencing used immunoSEQ multiplex PCR; TCRdb keeps in-frame clones, though not all of them. The V and J calls and clone size are taken from that table; D and trimming were inferred from the DNA. The table lists 75,000 to 90,000 clones, approximately 82% of them singletons. Sequencing input: peripheral blood. This TCR derives from a human donor in a cohort sampled during active COVID-19.

CDR3 DNA: TGCGCCAGCAGCCACAGACAGGGTATGGATACGCAGTATTTT. Amino acids: CASSHRQGMDTQYF. The V and J genes are TRBV4-3 and TRBJ2-3, with 7 bases fitting TRBD1. Germline V lookup: CDR1 LGHNA, CDR2 YSLEER. The CDR3 consists of 14 residues. Germline trimming cut 3 bases from V and 6 bases from J; bases unmatched to any gene: 6.